This TCR beta chain was identified during a study of a mutant IDH1 vaccine in newly diagnosed glioma (dated by TCRdb to the early 2020s). For the wider study: Vaccination was initiated 4-6 weeks after radiotherapy alone, or concurrently with temozolomide cycles in the chemotherapy-containing groups. Of the roughly 30 treated patients, about 62% were male and around 40% were female, and the mean age was about 40 years. Before enrollment, patients had received standard therapy of radiotherapy alone, temozolomide alone, or radiochemotherapy with temozolomide; most received the combination. Peripheral blood was drawn at six visits: V03 (baseline), V05, V07, V10, V12 and V13. Longitudinal TCRB deep sequencing was done for some 26 treated patients, wherever samples were available for exploratory analyses. The week-35 safety follow-up took place at visit V12, and the week-47 end of study took place at visit V13. Beyond this particular receptor, the publication reports: Availability determined which PBMC samples were chosen for TCRB deep sequencing. According to the authors, sample limitations meant that analyses of patient blood samples could not be reproduced. Pseudoprogression seemed to be unrelated to changes in the top peripheral T cell clonotypes found by TCRB sequencing. Immune responses induced by the vaccine were seen in 90% to 95% of patients across multiple MHC alleles.

Points on this clone: Its antigen remains undetermined. The sample holds no much larger clone one base away, and base qualities are not on file.

Taken from the germline V gene, the CDR1 and CDR2 loops are SNHLY and FYNNEI. Counted from cysteine to phenylalanine, this CDR3 has 13 amino acids. Of the read, only the CDR3 DNA is kept; its 39 bases are in frame from base 1. At the junction V is shortened by 3 bases and J by 7 bases, with 12 bases in between. Library creation used the immunoSEQ multiplex PCR assay. Following the manufacturer's protocol, the hsTCRB Kit was used to amplify rearranged TCR beta chain sequences. TCRB libraries were sequenced on an Illumina MiSeq. In the paper's pipeline: The proprietary platform of the kit vendor was used for demultiplexing, trimming and gene mapping. TCRdb took this table from immuneACCESS and kept in-frame rearrangements with V and J called. Such tables lack part of the clones; where checked against another copy, unresolved V genes explain under half of the gap, and the rest is unexplained. The V and J calls and clone size are taken from that table; D and trimming were inferred from the DNA. A total of roughly 64,000 clones appear in this sample, 65% to 75% of them only once. Roughly 5% of the sample goes to the ten largest clones.

Read against the paper, the sample's time point label means: week 35, safety follow-up. Every vaccine dose consisted of 300 ug of a 20-mer mutant IDH1 peptide in Montanide, administered subcutaneously together with topical imiquimod. Eight vaccinations were administered to patients in weeks 1, 3, 5, 7, 11, 15, 19 and 23, corresponding to visits V03 through V10. Newly diagnosed WHO grade 3 or 4 IDH1-mutant astrocytomas showing loss of nuclear ATRX were present in the donors. The samples were drawn from NOA16, a multicentre, single-arm, open-label phase I trial in Germany that tested a mutant IDH1 peptide vaccine in humans for the first time. Genomic DNA for TCRB sequencing was extracted from EDTA blood using the DNeasy Blood and Tissue Kit.

The chain is encoded by TRBV2 joined to TRBJ1-1; a weak D assignment points to TRBD1 (6 bases agree). The clonotype was recovered from a man aged 45 to 65 with glioma. Sequencing used PBMCs, obtained from a glioma patient whose treatment included an IDH1 peptide vaccine. The base sequence is TGTGCCAGCAGTGAGGACAGCAAGCTTGAAGCTTTCTTT. Translated, it reads CASSEDSKLEAFF.